The entry below gives a single TCR beta chain sequence along with its context. The entry originates in a study of control samples from healthy donors and cancer patients. The assay was immunoSEQ multiplex PCR, and TCRdb's table has in-frame clones only and misses some. The repertoire holds tens of thousands of clones, with 93% as singletons. The germline V gene has CDR1 SGDLS and CDR2 YYNGEE. V was shortened by 0 bases and J by 4 bases, with 9 bases between the two germline ends. The length of the CDR3 is 14 residues. The rearrangement uses TRBV9 and TRBJ2-3; D unresolved. The source material was PBMCs. The clonotype comes from a woman in her 40s with lung cancer. In DNA, the CDR3 is TGTGCCAGCAGCGTAGCGGCTTATGCAGATACGCAGTATTTT. Protein product: CASSVAAYADTQYF.